Shown below are 9 T cell receptor beta chains from a single sample sequenced in a study of blood T cell repertoires in COVID-19. Assay used: immunoSEQ multiplex PCR; TCRdb lists only in-frame clones, some missing. The sample yields roughly 68,000 clones, about nine tenths seen once. The specimen was peripheral blood. The receptors were sampled from a man aged 45 to 65 with active COVID-19.

This chain connects TRBV28 to TRBJ2-7; D unresolved. This CDR3 is 12 amino acids long. Trimming pared 1 base from V and 4 bases from J, leaving 5 bases between. The germline CDR1 and CDR2 sequences are MDHEN and SYDVKM. The CDR3 sequence is CASSLLRYEQYF. As DNA, the CDR3 is TGTGCCAGCAGTTTATTGCGATACGAGCAGTACTTC.

This rearrangement joins TRBV4-1 to TRBJ2-3; 8 positions agree with TRBD1. V was pared by 4 bases and J by 1 base, with 19 bases of the junction left unmatched. This CDR3 contains 20 residues. Germline V gene data show CDR1 as MGHRA and CDR2 as YSYEKL. CDR3 sequence (DNA): TGCGCCAGCAGCCCCCTAAGGGGGGCAGGGGGCGAGTTGGGCACAGATACGCAGTATTTT. It translates to CASSPLRGAGGELGTDTQYF.

The sample holds a few counts of this clone. V is TRBV6-1 and J is TRBJ1-6; the D gene is possibly TRBD1 (5 bases). The ends were cut back, 2 bases at V and 11 bases at J, with 22 bases in the middle. The V gene's germline CDR1 is MNHNS and CDR2 SASEGT. The CDR3 consists of 17 residues. The CDR3, as DNA: TGTGCCAGCAGTGAACTGTGGGGGGAGGTAGTAGGGACACCCCTCCACTTT. It specifies CASSELWGEVVGTPLHF.

This clone was recorded only once. The chain combines TRBV18 with TRBJ1-2; D call uncertain. From germline, CDR1 is KGHSH and CDR2 LQKENI. Trimming cost V 2 bases and J 5 bases, with 9 bases left between them. The CDR3 length is 13 residues. The CDR3 nucleotides read TGTGCCAGCTCACCAGGTTCCGGGTATGGCTACACCTTC. Its translation: CASSPGSGYGYTF.

V usage is TRBV5-1 and J usage is TRBJ1-4; tentative D call: TRBD1 (6 bases). This CDR3 is 14 amino acids long. CDR1 is SGHRS, CDR2 YFSETQ, per germline. With 5 bases removed from V and 2 bases from J, the gap between germline ends came to 10 bases. CDR3 residues: CASRQQGTNEKLFF. DNA of the CDR3: TGCGCCAGCAGGCAACAGGGTACTAATGAAAAACTGTTTTTT. Full variable domain (remainder filled in from reference TRBV5-1 and TRBJ1-4): KAGVTQTPRYLIKTRGQQVTLSCSPISGHRSVSWYQQTPGQGLQFLFEYFSETQRNKGNFPGRFSGRQFSNSRSEMNVSTLELGDSALYLCASRQQGTNEKLFFGSGTQLSVL.

This clone was seen just once. The gene calls are TRBV12-3 or TRBV12-4 and TRBJ1-1, with D maybe TRBD1 (6 bases). V gave up 5 bases and J gave up 1 base, with 8 bases separating them. This CDR3 contains 13 residues. CDR3 in amino acids: CASSRQANTEAFF. The CDR3 coding sequence is TGTGCCAGCAGTCGACAGGCGAACACTGAAGCTTTCTTT.

This clone has a single count. The chain employs TRBV27 and TRBJ1-6, with D possibly matching TRBD1 (5 bases). CDR3 length: 16 amino acids. Trimming took off 5 bases at V and 7 bases at J, with 18 bases between the two ends. From germline, CDR1 is MNHEY and CDR2 SMNVEV (reference sequence). In DNA, the CDR3 is TGTGCCAGCAGTCCACGAACTGGCGGGACGAATTCACCCCTCCACTTT. Translation gives CASSPRTGGTNSPLHF.

V gene TRBV12-5 combines with J gene TRBJ1-2; TRBD1 is a possible D gene (6 bases). This CDR3 spans 14 amino acids. Trimming removed 1 base at V and 5 bases at J, with 11 bases between. Germline assignment: CDR1 LGHNT and CDR2 FRNRAP. Here the CDR3 reads CASGLDYRVYGYTF. The CDR3, as DNA: TGTGCTAGTGGTTTGGATTACAGGGTTTATGGCTACACCTTC.

This clone has just one count. The gene calls are TRBV7-2 and TRBJ2-3, with D unresolved. CDR1 is SGHTA and CDR2 is FQGNSA in the germline V gene. There are 12 residues in the CDR3. V dropped 2 bases and J dropped 6 bases, with 6 bases sitting between them. The CDR3 nucleotides read TGTGCCAGCAGCTTATTTCAGGATACGCAGTATTTT. Residues: CASSLFQDTQYF.